The 4 T cell receptor beta chains presented below share a single source sample, sequenced in a study of CD8 T cells in Susac syndrome. Random-hexamer reverse transcription was applied to roughly 0.5 to 1 ug RNA. TCRdb re-called the immunoSEQ multiplex PCR reads with MiXCR, one entry per CDR3 protein. This sample has around 230,000 distinct CDR3 sequences; 95% occur once, and the top ten carry about 0.091%. Specimen: CD4+ T cells from PBMCs. Receptors originate from a human donor with multiple sclerosis.

This clonotype was recorded only once. CDR3 region: CASSLDFTSINEQYF. The CDR3 coding sequence is TGTGCCAGCAGCTTAGACTTTACTAGCATCAACGAGCAGTACTTC. The V and J genes are TRBV7-9 and TRBJ2-7; a weak D match, TRBD2 (6 bases). CDR3 length equals 15 residues. In germline, CDR1 is SEHNR, CDR2 FQNEAQ (reference sequence). Trimming removed 1 base from V and 5 bases from J, with 15 bases in between. Full variable domain (missing parts from reference TRBV7-9 and TRBJ2-7): DTGVSQNPRHKITKRGQNVTFRCDPISEHNRLYWYRQTLGQGPEFLTYFQNEAQLEKSRLLSDRFSAERPKGSFSTLEIQRTEQGDSAMYLCASSLDFTSINEQYFGPGTRLTVT.

The rearrangement links TRBV7-9 to TRBJ2-6; unclear D gene. This CDR3 spans 11 amino acids. The germline V and J ends were trimmed by 3 bases and 13 bases, with 7 bases remaining between them. CDR1 and CDR2 (germline): SEHNR, FQNEAQ (reference sequence). CDR3 residues: CASSFGRVLTF. CDR3 nucleotide sequence: TGTGCCAGCAGCTTTGGTCGAGTCCTGACTTTC.

The CDR3 nucleotides read TGTGCCAGCAGCCCCGGGAGGATGGACACTGAAGCTTTCTTT. Amino acids: CASSPGRMDTEAFF. The chain links TRBV7-9 to TRBJ1-1; D gene ambiguous. Germline CDR1 and CDR2: SEHNR and FQNEAQ (reference sequence). With 5 bases removed from V and 3 bases from J, the gap between germline ends came to 13 bases. The CDR3 has 14 amino acids.

The chain employs TRBV30 and TRBJ1-2, with D unclear. CDR1 is GTSNPN, CDR2 SVGIG, per germline (reference sequence). The CDR3 runs 15 residues. The V gene lost 4 bases and the J gene lost 1 base, with 16 bases spanning the gap. DNA for the CDR3: TGTGCCTGGAACTTCCACGGGCATTTTAACTATGGCTACACCTTC. Amino acid sequence: CAWNFHGHFNYGYTF.